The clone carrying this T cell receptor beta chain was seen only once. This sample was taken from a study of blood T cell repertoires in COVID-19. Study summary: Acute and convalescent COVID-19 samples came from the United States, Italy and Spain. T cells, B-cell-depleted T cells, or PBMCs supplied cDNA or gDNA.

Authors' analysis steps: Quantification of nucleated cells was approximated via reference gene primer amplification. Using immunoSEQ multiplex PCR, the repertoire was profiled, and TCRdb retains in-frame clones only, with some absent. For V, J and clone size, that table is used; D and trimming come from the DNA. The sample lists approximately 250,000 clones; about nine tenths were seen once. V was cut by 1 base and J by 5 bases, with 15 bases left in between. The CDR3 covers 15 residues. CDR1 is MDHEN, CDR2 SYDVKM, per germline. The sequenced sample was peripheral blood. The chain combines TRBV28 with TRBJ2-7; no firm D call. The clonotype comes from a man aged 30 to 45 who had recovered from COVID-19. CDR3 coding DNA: TGTGCCAGCAGTTTATTGGGCAACAGAAGAAACGAGCAGTACTTC. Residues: CASSLLGNRRNEQYF.